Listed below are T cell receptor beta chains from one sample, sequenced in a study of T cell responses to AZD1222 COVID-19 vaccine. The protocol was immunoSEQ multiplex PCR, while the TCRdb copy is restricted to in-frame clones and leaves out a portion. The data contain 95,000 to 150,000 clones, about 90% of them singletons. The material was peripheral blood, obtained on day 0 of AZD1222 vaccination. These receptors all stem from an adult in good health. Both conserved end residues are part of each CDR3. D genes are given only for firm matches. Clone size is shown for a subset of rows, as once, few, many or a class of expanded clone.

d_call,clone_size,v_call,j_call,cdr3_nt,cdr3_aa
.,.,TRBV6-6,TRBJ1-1,TGTGCCAGCAGTTACGATCCTGGGGTTCTGGCTGAAGCTTTCTTT,CASSYDPGVLAEAFF
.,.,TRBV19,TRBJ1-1,TGTGCCACCATCCTCCCCGGGGGAGGTTCTGAAGCTTTCTTT,CATILPGGGSEAFF
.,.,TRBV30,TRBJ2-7,TGTGCCTTGCTCGCCGGGGGCTCCTACGAGCAGTACTTC,CALLAGGSYEQYF
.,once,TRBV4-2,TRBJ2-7,TGTGCCAGCAGCCAAGATTACCAGGGTCGCCAGTACTTC,CASSQDYQGRQYF
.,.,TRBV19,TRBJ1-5,TGTGCCAGTAGTTCCCCCTCAAGGGGCAGCAATCAGCCCCAGCATTTT,CASSSPSRGSNQPQHF
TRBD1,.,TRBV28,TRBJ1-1,TGTGCCAGCAGTTTATCAACAGGGGTAATCACTGAAGCTTTCTTT,CASSLSTGVITEAFF
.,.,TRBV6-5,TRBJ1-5,TGTGCCAGCAAAATGGACAGCGAAAGCAATCAGCCCCAGCATTTT,CASKMDSESNQPQHF
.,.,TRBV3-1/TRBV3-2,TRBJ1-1,TGTGCCAGCAGCCAAAGCCCCCAGAGGAACACTGAAGCTTTCTTT,CASSQSPQRNTEAFF
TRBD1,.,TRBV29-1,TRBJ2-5,TGCAGCGTCCCGGGACAGGGGGCGGAGACCCAGTACTTC,CSVPGQGAETQYF
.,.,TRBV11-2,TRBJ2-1,TGTGCCAGCAGCGAGTTTGTTGAGCAGTTCTTC,CASSEFVEQFF
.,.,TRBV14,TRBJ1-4,TGTGCCAGCAGCCAAGTGGTTGGGGCGAGTGGAAAACTGTTTTTT,CASSQVVGASGKLFF
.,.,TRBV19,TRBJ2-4,TGTGCCAGTAGGAACTCCGGTTTTCCCAAAAACATTCAGTACTTC,CASRNSGFPKNIQYF
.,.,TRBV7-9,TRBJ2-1,TGTGCCAGCAGCTTAGCGGCGGGGGCCCACAATGAGCAGTTCTTC,CASSLAAGAHNEQFF
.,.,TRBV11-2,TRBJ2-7,TGTGCCAGCAGCCCGGGGGTTCACGAGCAGTACTTC,CASSPGVHEQYF
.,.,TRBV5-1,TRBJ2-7,TGCGCCAGCAGCTTGGGATGGGGCAGGGACGCCTACGAGCAGTACTTC,CASSLGWGRDAYEQYF
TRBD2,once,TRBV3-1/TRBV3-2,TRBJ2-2,TGTGCCAGCAGCCAAGATTCCGGACTAGCGGGGGCCGGGGAGCTGTTTTTT,CASSQDSGLAGAGELFF
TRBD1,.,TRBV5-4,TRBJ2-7,TGTGCCAGCAGCTTTCAGGGGGCGGGCGAGCAGTACTTC,CASSFQGAGEQYF
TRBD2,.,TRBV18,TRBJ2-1,TGTGCCAGCTCACCTCCGCTAGCGGGAGGGAATGAGCAGTTCTTC,CASSPPLAGGNEQFF
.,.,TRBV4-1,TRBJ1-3,TGCGCCAGCAGCAATGGTGGCCACAGGTCCCGTATCTCTGGAAACACCATATATTTT,CASSNGGHRSRISGNTIYF
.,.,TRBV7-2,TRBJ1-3,TGTGCCAGCAGCTTACTGGGGCCAAGCTCTGGAAACACCATATATTTT,CASSLLGPSSGNTIYF
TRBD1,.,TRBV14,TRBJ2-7,TGTGCCAGCAGCCAAGTTGTACAGGGGGCCTACGAGCAGTACTTC,CASSQVVQGAYEQYF
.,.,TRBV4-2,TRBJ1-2,TGTGCCAGCAGCCAAGTTTCTGAGGCTGGGTATGGCTACACCTTC,CASSQVSEAGYGYTF
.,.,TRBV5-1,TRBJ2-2,TGCGCCAGCAGCTTGGTGACCGGGACGCCGCGGATCACCGGGGAGCTGTTTTTT,CASSLVTGTPRITGELFF
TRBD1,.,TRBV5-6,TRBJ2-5,TGTGCCAGCAGTGACACAGGGGGCGCCCGGGAGACCCAGTACTTC,CASSDTGGARETQYF
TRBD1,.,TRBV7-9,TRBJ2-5,TGTGCCAGCAGACACACACCGACAGGGATGGAGACCCAGTACTTC,CASRHTPTGMETQYF
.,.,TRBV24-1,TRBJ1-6,TGTGCCACCAGTGATTTGCATTCACGGGGGCCTTACTATAATTCACCCCTCCACTTT,CATSDLHSRGPYYNSPLHF
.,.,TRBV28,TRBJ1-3,TGTGCCAGCAGTAACCTTTGGAACACCATATATTTT,CASSNLWNTIYF
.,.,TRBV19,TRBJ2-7,TGTGCCAGTAGTATCCCGGGGGTCTCCTACGAGCAGTACTTC,CASSIPGVSYEQYF
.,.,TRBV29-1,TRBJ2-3,TGCAGCGTTGTAGGGGGGAGCACAGATACGCAGTATTTT,CSVVGGSTDTQYF
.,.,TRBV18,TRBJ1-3,TGTGCCAGCTCACGACCGGGAGGTTACACCATATATTTT,CASSRPGGYTIYF
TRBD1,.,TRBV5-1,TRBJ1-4,TGCGCCAGCAGCGCCGGGACAGGGTACGAAAAACTGTTTTTT,CASSAGTGYEKLFF
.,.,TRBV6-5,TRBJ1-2,TGTGCCAGCAGTTACGAGGGAGGGGATGGCTACACCTTC,CASSYEGGDGYTF
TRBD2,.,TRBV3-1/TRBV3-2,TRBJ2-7,TGTGCCAGCAGCCAGGGACTAGCGGGGGCAAAATCCTACGAGCAGTACTTC,CASSQGLAGAKSYEQYF
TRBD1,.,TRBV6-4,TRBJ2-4,TGTGCCGGGGACAGGGAATCCAAAAACATTCAGTACTTC,CAGDRESKNIQYF
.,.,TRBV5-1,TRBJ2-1,TGCGCCAGCAGCCGACTAGGGGGGCGTAATTCCTACAATGAGCAGTTCTTC,CASSRLGGRNSYNEQFF